Below, 8 T cell receptor beta chains from the same sample are listed, as sequenced in a study of OX40 agonist ivuxolimab in advanced cancers. Library preparation used the immunoSEQ multiplex PCR assay. This immuneACCESS table, as held by TCRdb, lists in-frame sequences with V and J called but not all clones. Of the missing ones, under half trace to an unresolved V gene in checked studies; the others have no known cause. The sample table contains about 110,000 clones; only one count was recorded for 75% to 95% of them. Roughly 1.1% of the sample goes to the ten largest clones. Sequenced here: CD4+ or CD8+ T cells sorted from blood, sampled in a trial of the OX40 agonist ivuxolimab. Receptors originate from an adult with an advanced solid tumor such as melanoma, head and neck, liver or kidney cancer.

V gene TRBV30 combines with J gene TRBJ2-1; D possibly uses TRBD1 or TRBD2 (6 bases each). Germline V lookup: CDR1 GTSNPN, CDR2 SVGIG (reference sequence). V dropped 1 base and J dropped 9 bases, with 19 bases sitting between them. The CDR3 covers 15 residues. CDR3: CAWSGGAVLGGEQFF. CDR3 nucleotide sequence: TGTGCCTGGAGTGGGGGGGCAGTCCTCGGAGGTGAGCAGTTCTTC.

This rearrangement joins TRBV5-1 to TRBJ2-5; 14 nucleotides line up with TRBD2. The J segment lost 9 bases and the V segment lost 3 bases, leaving 10 bases of the junction unmatched. The germline CDR1 and CDR2 sequences are SGHRS and YFSETQ. The CDR3 extends over 16 amino acids. The CDR3 DNA follows: TGCGCCAGCAGCTCTACGGGACTAGCGGGAGTCGGGGCCCAGTACTTC. Its translation is CASSSTGLAGVGAQYF.

The chain recombines TRBV12-5 with TRBJ2-3; D is ambiguous. Germline CDR1 reads LGHNT; CDR2 reads FRNRAP. V lost 6 bases and J 5 bases, leaving 9 bases between the germline ends. The CDR3 has 12 amino acids. CDR3 DNA sequence: TGTGCTAGTGGCCCCGCCGGAGATACGCAGTATTTT. It yields the protein CASGPAGDTQYF.

This rearrangement joins TRBV15 to TRBJ2-1, with 9 nucleotides matching TRBD1. V dropped 3 bases and J dropped 6; count of bases not matched to a gene: 3. The CDR3 is 14 amino acids. Per germline, CDR1 LNHNV and CDR2 YYDKDF (reference sequence). The CDR3 nucleotides are TGTGCCACCAGCAGCGTGGACAGGGGCAATGAGCAGTTCTTC. This gives the protein CATSSVDRGNEQFF.

V gene TRBV5-1 combines with J gene TRBJ2-1; 10 nucleotides agree with TRBD2. V dropped 0 bases and J dropped 4; count of bases not matched to a gene: 7. This CDR3 spans 17 amino acids. Germline V CDR1 and CDR2: SGHRS, YFSETQ. The CDR3 region is CASSLGWTSGAYNEQFF. In DNA form, the CDR3 reads TGCGCCAGCAGCTTGGGGTGGACTAGCGGAGCTTACAATGAGCAGTTCTTC.

The rearrangement links TRBV28 to TRBJ1-3, with D possibly TRBD1 on 5 matching bases. The V and J ends lost 2 bases and 1 base respectively, with 9 bases between them. The CDR3 is 15 residues long. CDR1 and CDR2 from the germline V gene are MDHEN and SYDVKM. The CDR3 protein is CASSLRRTSGNTIYF. The CDR3, as DNA: TGTGCCAGCAGTTTACGCCGGACATCTGGAAACACCATATATTTT.

This chain uses TRBV27 with TRBJ2-7; D gene ambiguous. V was trimmed by 2 bases and J by 3 bases, leaving 5 bases between them. Germline V gene lookup returns CDR1 MNHEY and CDR2 SMNVEV (reference sequence). This CDR3 has 12 residues. CDR3 in amino acids: CASSLMGYEQYF. CDR3 DNA: TGTGCCAGCAGTTTAATGGGCTACGAGCAGTACTTC.

The CDR3 protein is CASSQESSLGAYEQYF. CDR3 in DNA: TGCGCCAGCAGCCAAGAATCCTCCCTGGGGGCCTACGAGCAGTACTTC. The chain is built from TRBV4-3 and TRBJ2-7; the D call may be TRBD1 or TRBD2 (5 bases each). V was clipped by 0 bases and J by 2 bases, with 14 bases between them. The germline V gene encodes CDR1 LGHNA and CDR2 YSLEER. CDR3 length: 16 amino acids.